The 11 T cell receptor beta chains below come from one sample, sequenced in a study of blood T cells in healthy people across ages. PCR was performed a second time for about 7 to 11 cycles using a sample-barcoded 5' primer and a J-beta primer mix. TCRdb processed the 5' RACE reads anew with MiXCR; each CDR3 protein has one entry. The table records roughly 1,000,000 distinct CDR3 sequences, roughly 24% of them present only once. These data were also filed under a second study, of T cells of mothers and their children.

The sequenced sample was blood. These TCRs come from a girl aged 2-10 years in good health.

J is TRBJ1-2 and V is TRBV6-2 or TRBV6-3; the D is unclear. V was trimmed by 0 bases and J by 9 bases, leaving 8 bases between them. CDR1 is MNHEY and CDR2 is SVGEGT in the germline V gene. The CDR3 runs 12 residues. CDR3 sequence reads: CASSYSAGSYTF. In DNA form, the CDR3 reads TGTGCCAGCAGTTACTCTGCGGGGAGCTACACCTTC.

This chain joins TRBV28 and TRBJ2-5; D possibly corresponds to TRBD2 (6 bases). Per the germline V gene, CDR1 is MDHEN and CDR2 is SYDVKM. V was trimmed by 3 bases and J by 0 bases, leaving 11 bases between them. The CDR3 runs to 15 residues. The CDR3 coding sequence is TGTGCCAGCAGTTTTATTGGCGGGAACCAAGAGACCCAGTACTTC. Its protein is CASSFIGGNQETQYF.

Of note for this clonotype: Sequence at one end of the junction differs from germline and may be a read error. V and J are TRBV12-3 or TRBV12-4 and TRBJ2-7; D unresolved. This CDR3 region has 11 residues. CDR3 sequence (DNA): TGTGCTAGCAGTTCCTCCGGCCAGCAGTACTTC. Residues: CASSSSGQQYF.

The chain joins TRBV20-1 to TRBJ1-1; D unclear. The germline V gene encodes CDR1 DFQATT and CDR2 SNEGSKA (reference sequence). Trimming left V 1 base short and J 5 bases short, with 14 bases between. This CDR3 spans 14 amino acids. CDR3 bases: TGCAGTGCTAGAGTAACGGGGTCGGATACTGAAGCTTTCTTT. This translates into CSARVTGSDTEAFF.

This clonotype was observed a few times. The chain combines TRBV29-1 with TRBJ2-2; 7 nucleotides align to TRBD2. Germline lookup yields CDR1 SQVTM and CDR2 ANQGSEA. The CDR3 has 15 residues. V dropped 7 bases and J dropped 5; count of bases not matched to a gene: 13. This CDR3 is CSGLGTEGGTGELFF. The CDR3 DNA is TGCAGCGGCCTCGGGACGGAGGGAGGGACCGGGGAGCTGTTTTTT.

This clonotype has a handful of counts. V usage is TRBV5-1 and J usage is TRBJ1-1; D is uncertain. Germline CDR1 and CDR2: SGHRS and YFSETQ. CDR3 length: 15 residues. V lost 4 bases to trimming and J lost 0 bases, with 13 bases between them. The CDR3 protein is CASSPTSGLNTEAFF. The CDR3 region has the DNA TGCGCCAGCAGCCCCACCTCGGGCCTGAACACTGAAGCTTTCTTT. Looking up the rest from reference TRBV5-1 and TRBJ1-1 gives the full variable domain: KAGVTQTPRYLIKTRGQQVTLSCSPISGHRSVSWYQQTPGQGLQFLFEYFSETQRNKGNFPGRFSGRQFSNSRSEMNVSTLELGDSALYLCASSPTSGLNTEAFFGQGTRLTVV.

The chain combines TRBV4-3 with TRBJ2-7; TRBD2 might be the D (6 bases). The CDR3 covers 14 residues. From germline, CDR1 is LGHNA and CDR2 YSLEER. V lost 1 base, J lost 4 bases, and 11 bases lay in between. The CDR3 here is CASSQGLEVYEQYF. In DNA form, the CDR3 reads TGCGCCAGCAGCCAAGGACTAGAAGTATACGAGCAGTACTTC.

V and J are TRBV20-1 and TRBJ2-7; 9 bases fit TRBD2. The CDR3 has 14 residues. Germline V gives CDR1 DFQATT, CDR2 SNEGSKA (reference sequence). Losses at the gene ends were 6 bases for V and 0 bases for J; bases not matched to a gene: 6. This chain's CDR3 is CSAPGLASSYEQYF. The CDR3 DNA sequence: TGCAGTGCCCCCGGACTAGCGAGCTCCTACGAGCAGTACTTC.

There are a few counts of this clonotype. As DNA, the CDR3 is TGTGCCAGCAGCTTAGAGGTCGGAGCGGGAACCTACAATGAGCAGTTCTTC. This gives the protein CASSLEVGAGTYNEQFF. J is TRBJ2-1 and V is TRBV7-3; TRBD2 matches 7 bases. Trimming at V came to 2 bases and at J to 2 bases, leaving 9 bases not matched to a gene. The CDR3 is 17 residues long. CDR1 is SGHTA and CDR2 is FQGTGA in the germline V gene.

The chain employs TRBV12-3 or TRBV12-4 and TRBJ2-5; 8 positions match TRBD1. The V and J ends lost 6 bases and 3 bases, in that order; junction bases with no gene match: 9. The CDR3 totals 15 residues. DNA of the CDR3: TGTGCCAGCAGCTTTCTCTCGACAGGGGAAGAGACCCAGTACTTC. It codes for CASSFLSTGEETQYF.

A few counts support this clonotype. The chain combines TRBV5-6 with TRBJ2-5; no definite D call. Germline V gives CDR1 SGHDT, CDR2 YYEEEE. V lost 0 bases and J lost 5, with 11 bases in between. The CDR3 contains 14 residues. The CDR3 is CASSLAHVGETQYF. DNA for the CDR3: TGTGCCAGCAGCTTGGCTCACGTGGGGGAGACCCAGTACTTC.